The 25 T cell receptor beta chains below come from one sample, sequenced in a study of tumour-infiltrating T cells in Burkitt lymphoma. Data came from immunoSEQ multiplex PCR; TCRdb stores just in-frame clones and leaves some out. This table holds 300 or so clones, less than 15% found once. The sequencing input was tumor tissue. The receptors derive from a human donor with Burkitt lymphoma.

The CDR3 region is CASNGGQTYNSPLHF. In DNA, the CDR3 is TGTGCCAGCAATGGCGGGCAGACGTATAATTCACCCCTCCACTTT. The chain employs TRBV6-5 and TRBJ1-6; D not resolved. Trimming stripped 7 bases from V and 4 bases from J, with 14 bases between. Germline lookup yields CDR1 MNHEY and CDR2 SVGAGI. The CDR3 runs 15 residues.

This chain uses TRBV7-9 with TRBJ1-2; D is unclear. Between the trimmed V and J ends, which lost 5 bases and 4 bases, there was a span of 8 bases. The CDR3 is made up of 12 amino acids. Germline-derived CDR1 and CDR2 are SEHNR and FQNEAQ (reference sequence). In DNA, the CDR3 is TGTGCCAGCAGCCAAGATCCCTATGGCTACACCTTC. Protein product: CASSQDPYGYTF. Complete variable domain (other parts from reference TRBV7-9 and TRBJ1-2): DTGVSQNPRHKITKRGQNVTFRCDPISEHNRLYWYRQTLGQGPEFLTYFQNEAQLEKSRLLSDRFSAERPKGSFSTLEIQRTEQGDSAMYLCASSQDPYGYTFGSGTRLTVV.

J is TRBJ1-1 and V is TRBV19; D is unresolved. V was shortened by 1 base and J by 3 bases, with 12 bases between the two germline ends. CDR1 and CDR2 from the germline V gene are LNHDA and SQIVND (reference sequence). This CDR3 is 15 amino acids long. The CDR3 DNA follows: TGTGCCAGTAGTATAGCCACAGCTTGGGACACTGAAGCTTTCTTT. Residues: CASSIATAWDTEAFF.

In its sample, this clone was seen a few times. This chain joins TRBV5-1 and TRBJ2-3; 13 positions match TRBD2. The length of the CDR3 is 16 residues. The ends lost 2 bases at V and 1 base at J; junction bases unmatched: 1. Germline lookup yields CDR1 SGHRS and CDR2 YFSETQ. The CDR3 loop reads CASSFGTSGGTDTQYF. The DNA for the CDR3 is TGCGCCAGCAGCTTCGGGACTAGCGGGGGCACAGATACGCAGTATTTT.

The rearrangement joins TRBV19 to TRBJ2-7; D assignment may be TRBD1 or TRBD2 (5 bases each). Trimming removed 1 base from V and 5 bases from J, with 15 bases in between. The germline V gene has CDR1 LNHDA and CDR2 SQIVND (reference sequence). CDR3 length: 15 residues. The CDR3 protein is CASSIVGAPSNEQYF. As DNA, the CDR3 is TGTGCCAGTAGTATAGTCGGGGCGCCCAGTAACGAGCAGTACTTC.

V and J are TRBV28 and TRBJ2-5; D ambiguous. CDR3 size: 16 residues. Germline lookup yields CDR1 MDHEN and CDR2 SYDVKM. V shed 6 bases and J shed 9 bases, with 26 bases lying between them. The CDR3 DNA follows: TGTGCCAGCAGATTTGCCACCCACGGAGCGCAGACGGCCCAGTACTTC. Protein: CASRFATHGAQTAQYF. Full variable domain (outside the CDR3, taken from reference TRBV28 and TRBJ2-5): DVKVTQSSRYLVKRTGEKVFLECVQDMDHENMFWYRQDPGLGLRLIYFSYDVKMKEKGDIPEGYSVSREKKERFSLILESASTNQTSMYLCASRFATHGAQTAQYFGPGTRLLVL.

The chain recombines TRBV28 with TRBJ1-1, with unresolved D. This CDR3 has 14 amino acids. The germline V gene has CDR1 MDHEN and CDR2 SYDVKM. Trimming cost V 1 base and J 3 bases, with 9 bases left between them. The CDR3 here is CASSLLGGDTEAFF. The CDR3 DNA reads as TGTGCCAGCAGTTTATTAGGTGGCGACACTGAAGCTTTCTTT.

This sequence joins TRBV6-1 and TRBJ1-4, with D unresolved. V gave up 6 bases and J gave up 11 bases, with 19 bases separating them. CDR1 is MNHNS, CDR2 SASEGT, per germline. CDR3 length: 14 amino acids. Here the CDR3 reads CASRSRTVREKLFF. CDR3 in DNA: TGTGCCAGCAGGTCCCGGACCGTCCGTGAGAAACTGTTTTTT.

This chain connects TRBV5-4 to TRBJ1-2, with D uncertain. The CDR3 is 12 residues long. Germline lookup yields CDR1 SGHNT and CDR2 YYREEE (reference sequence). V was pared by 0 bases and J by 7 bases, with 7 bases between. The CDR3 nucleotides read TGTGCCAGCAGCTTGGAGGGCACTGGCTACACCTTC. Translating it yields CASSLEGTGYTF.

This clone has only a few counts. CDR3 DNA: TGTGCCAGCAGTGAACCCGGGTGGGTTAGCAATCAGCCCCAGCATTTT. Translation: CASSEPGWVSNQPQHF. V usage is TRBV6-1 and J usage is TRBJ1-5; no reliable D call. Germline CDR1 reads MNHNS; CDR2 reads SASEGT. V lost 2 bases to trimming and J lost 0 bases, with 11 bases between them. The CDR3 is made up of 16 amino acids.

The chain is built from TRBV30 and TRBJ1-1; 9 nucleotides agree with TRBD1. Looked up from germline, CDR1 is GTSNPN and CDR2 is SVGIG (reference sequence). The ends lost 4 bases at V and 4 bases at J; junction bases unmatched: 4. This CDR3 has 13 residues. The CDR3 DNA sequence: TGTGCCTGGACAACAGGGGGCATCACTGAAGCTTTCTTT. Translating gives CAWTTGGITEAFF.

A few counts support this clone. This chain connects TRBV12-5 to TRBJ1-1; D remains unclear. This CDR3 is 12 amino acids long. The ends were cut back, 0 bases at V and 11 bases at J, with 10 bases in the middle. Looked up from germline, CDR1 is LGHNT and CDR2 is FRNRAP. The CDR3 spells CASGLVPFRAFF. The CDR3 DNA reads TGTGCTAGTGGTTTGGTACCTTTCCGGGCTTTCTTT.

This clone turned up a few times. The rearrangement joins TRBV30 to TRBJ1-1, with 9 bases identical to TRBD1. The junction had 5 bases not matched to a gene; V was cut back by 5 bases and J by 4 bases. CDR1 and CDR2 from the germline V gene are GTSNPN and SVGIG (reference sequence). The CDR3 contains 13 residues. The CDR3 nucleotides are TGTGCCTGGGCGACAGGGGGAATCACTGAAGCTTTCTTT. Protein sequence: CAWATGGITEAFF.

This clone was seen only a few times. The chain uses TRBV14 and TRBJ2-1; 9 nucleotides agree with TRBD1. The germline V gene encodes CDR1 SGHDN and CDR2 FVKESK. The trim removed 1 base at V and 5 bases at J, leaving 6 bases unmatched. This CDR3 has 16 residues. CDR3 bases: TGTGCCAGCAGCCAAGTACCGGGACAGGGAGACAATGAGCAGTTCTTC. Encoded protein: CASSQVPGQGDNEQFF.

The table lists this clone with a few counts. The chain joins TRBV5-1 to TRBJ2-1, with 11 bases that match TRBD2. Losses at the gene ends were 0 bases for V and 2 bases for J; bases not matched to a gene: 1. The CDR3 covers 16 residues. Germline CDR1 and CDR2: SGHRS and YFSETQ. In DNA, the CDR3 is TGCGCCAGCAGCTTGGTACTAGCGGGGGCCTACAATGAGCAGTTCTTC. Protein: CASSLVLAGAYNEQFF.

This clone is judged hyperexpanded. The chain couples TRBV9 to TRBJ2-2; no reliable D call. CDR1 and CDR2 (germline): SGDLS, YYNGEE. Trimming removed 0 bases at V and 7 bases at J, with 4 bases between. The CDR3 is 12 amino acids. CDR3 sequence (DNA): TGTGCCAGCAGCGTAGGCCTCGGGGAGCTGTTTTTT. Amino acid sequence: CASSVGLGELFF.

The V call is TRBV9, the J call TRBJ1-2; possible D gene TRBD1, 6 bases. The CDR3 is made up of 15 amino acids. Germline V lookup: CDR1 SGDLS, CDR2 YYNGEE. The V end was cut by 0 bases, the J end by 5 bases, with 14 bases between. CDR3 protein: CASSVGFGGAYGYTF. CDR3 in DNA: TGTGCCAGCAGCGTAGGTTTTGGGGGGGCATATGGCTACACCTTC.

The rearrangement uses TRBV27 and TRBJ2-1; tentative D call: TRBD1 (5 bases). Trimming left V 4 bases short and J 7 bases short, with 8 bases between. The CDR3 totals 12 residues. Germline V lookup: CDR1 MNHEY, CDR2 SMNVEV (reference sequence). The DNA for the CDR3 is TGTGCCAGCAGTTATCAGGGAAATGAGCAGTTCTTC. As protein: CASSYQGNEQFF.

This clone was detected a few times. The rearrangement joins TRBV7-2 to TRBJ1-3; D unresolved. V dropped 1 base and J dropped 9 bases, with 4 bases sitting between them. The CDR3 runs 11 residues. The germline gives CDR1 SGHTA, CDR2 FQGNSA. The CDR3 coding sequence is TGTGCCAGCAGCTTAGATGGCACCATATATTTT. This sequence encodes CASSLDGTIYF. Full variable domain (rest looked up from reference TRBV7-2 and TRBJ1-3): GAGVSQSPSNKVTEKGKDVELRCDPISGHTALYWYRQSLGQGLEFLIYFQGNSAPDKSGLPSDRFSAERTGGSVSTLTIQRTQQEDSAVYLCASSLDGTIYFGEGSWLTVV.

The chain is built from TRBV10-1 and TRBJ2-7; D gene ambiguous. Germline loops: CDR1 WNHNN, CDR2 SYGVQD (reference sequence). V was cut by 4 bases and J by 4 bases, with 8 bases left in between. The CDR3 contains 12 residues. DNA of the CDR3: TGCGCCAGCAGTGGCCCGGGTTACGAGCAGTACTTC. The encoded protein is CASSGPGYEQYF.

The chain has TRBV14 and TRBJ1-2; D not resolved. Deletions cut 6 bases from V and 4 bases from J, with 9 bases between. Germline CDR1 and CDR2: SGHDN and FVKESK. The CDR3 spans 12 residues. The CDR3 region has the DNA TGTGCCAGCAGTGGAAAGACCTATGGCTACACCTTC. It encodes CASSGKTYGYTF.

The sample holds a few counts of this clone. V usage is TRBV7-6 and J usage is TRBJ2-3, with 9 bases matching TRBD2. The germline CDR1 and CDR2 sequences are SGHVS and FNYEAQ. CDR3 length: 17 residues. V gave up 5 bases and J gave up 3 bases; unmatched junction bases: 12. In DNA, the CDR3 is TGTGCCAGCAGCCCTACAGGCCTAGCGGGGTCAACAGATACGCAGTATTTT. Translation gives CASSPTGLAGSTDTQYF.

The chain combines TRBV2 with TRBJ1-2; a possible D gene is TRBD1 (6 bases). V shed 1 base and J shed 8 bases, with 11 bases lying between them. Germline loops: CDR1 SNHLY, CDR2 FYNNEI. The CDR3 runs 13 residues. CDR3 DNA: TGTGCCAGCAGTGAAGGAAGGGGGTGGGGCTACACCTTC. Encoded protein: CASSEGRGWGYTF.

V gene TRBV9 combines with J gene TRBJ1-6, with TRBD1 identical over 7 bases. Germline V CDR1 and CDR2: SGDLS, YYNGEE. The CDR3 spans 15 residues. The V and J ends lost 4 bases and 8 bases, in that order; junction bases with no gene match: 9. The CDR3 DNA sequence: TGTGCCAGCAGCACGCAACAGGGGTGGCATTCACCCCTCCACTTT. It codes for CASSTQQGWHSPLHF.

This clone was seen a few times. The V and J genes are TRBV19 and TRBJ1-2; TRBD1 is a possible D gene (5 bases). Germline V gene data show CDR1 as LNHDA and CDR2 as SQIVND (reference sequence). Trimming cost V 5 bases and J 0 bases, with 13 bases left between them. The CDR3 is 15 amino acids. In nucleotides, the CDR3 is TGTGCCAGTAGTCCACAGGACCATCCTAACTATGGCTACACCTTC. Its translation is CASSPQDHPNYGYTF.